The 8 T cell receptor beta chains listed next were all sequenced from one sample in a study of cytomegalovirus exposure and HLA in healthy donors. The PCR contained 60 Vbeta and 13 Jbeta primers. Only in-frame clones appear in the TCRdb table, and some are missing; sequencing was by immunoSEQ multiplex PCR. The table has 100,000 to 150,000 clones, approximately 75% seen once. Sequenced sample: PBMCs. The receptors here all came from a man in his forties in good health and CMV-seronegative.

V gene TRBV5-1 combines with J gene TRBJ1-2, with a weak D call TRBD1 (6 bases). V lost 2 bases and J 0 bases, leaving 11 bases between the germline ends. The CDR3 sequence is 15 residues long. Germline V CDR1 and CDR2: SGHRS, YFSETQ. The CDR3 DNA reads as TGCGCCAGCAGCTTTCGGGCAGGGGCTAACTATGGCTACACCTTC. Encoded protein: CASSFRAGANYGYTF.

The chain carries TRBV2 and TRBJ2-2, with no clear D. V was clipped by 2 bases and J by 0 bases, with 7 bases between them. Germline V lookup: CDR1 SNHLY, CDR2 FYNNEI. CDR3 size: 15 residues. The DNA of the CDR3 is TGTGCCAGCAGTGAAAGCCGATCGAACACCGGGGAGCTGTTTTTT. This sequence encodes CASSESRSNTGELFF.

The V call is TRBV7-8, the J call TRBJ1-3, with TRBD1 matching 7 bases. The CDR3 consists of 15 residues. The junction had 5 bases not matched to a gene; V was cut back by 4 bases and J by 2 bases. Germline loops: CDR1 SGHVS, CDR2 FQNEAQ. The CDR3 spells CASSSRTGPGNTIYF. DNA for the CDR3: TGTGCCAGCAGCTCCCGGACAGGCCCTGGAAACACCATATATTTT.

The rearrangement links TRBV7-7 to TRBJ2-5, with D maybe TRBD1 (7 bases). The V gene lost 1 base and the J gene lost 0 bases, with 9 bases spanning the gap. Germline V gene data show CDR1 as SSHAT and CDR2 as FNYEAQ (reference sequence). This CDR3 is 15 amino acids long. The CDR3 reads CASSLGGTDQETQYF. The CDR3 DNA reads as TGTGCCAGCAGCTTAGGCGGGACAGACCAAGAGACCCAGTACTTC.

The chain employs TRBV6-6 and TRBJ2-7; D ambiguous. The CDR3 consists of 13 residues. Trimming removed 0 bases from V and 2 bases from J, with 5 bases in between. Germline V gene data show CDR1 as MNHNY and CDR2 as SVGAGI (reference sequence). CDR3 loop: CASSYSEAYEQYF. In nucleotides, the CDR3 is TGTGCCAGCAGTTACTCTGAGGCCTACGAGCAGTACTTC.

The chain has TRBV19 and TRBJ2-7, with TRBD1 as a possible D gene (5 bases). Trimming took 3 bases from V and 0 from J, leaving 15 bases between them. CDR1 LNHDA and CDR2 SQIVND come from the germline V gene (reference sequence). The CDR3 is 16 residues long. CDR3 region: CASSIRGGRSSYEQYF. Written as DNA, the CDR3 is TGTGCCAGTAGTATTAGGGGCGGCAGGTCCTCCTACGAGCAGTACTTC.

This clone was counted only a few times. This chain links TRBV7-9 with TRBJ2-1, with a weak D call TRBD2 (5 bases). V lost 7 bases to trimming and J lost 5 bases, with 9 bases between them. Germline CDR1 reads SEHNR; CDR2 reads FQNEAQ (reference sequence). The CDR3 is made up of 12 amino acids. CDR3 protein: CASNIGDNEQFF. In DNA, the CDR3 is TGTGCCAGCAACATCGGGGACAATGAGCAGTTCTTC.

In the case of this clone: One junction end does not reproduce the germline sequence, and a read error may be involved. The J gene is TRBJ2-1, the V gene TRBV9; 8 bases line up with TRBD1. The CDR3 runs 16 residues. CDR1 is SGDLS and CDR2 is YYNGEE in the germline V gene. The CDR3 is CASSVQGAVGYDEQFF. CDR3 DNA sequence: TGTGCCAGCAGCGTCCAGGGGGCGGTGGGCTACGATGAGCAGTTCTTC.